This TCR beta chain was identified during a study of radiotherapy plus CTLA-4 blockade in lung cancer. At the level of the study: Objective responses were observed in approximately 20% of patients, and disease control was achieved by 30% to 35%. Whole-study results and caveats: Following radiotherapy plus ipilimumab, tumor-derived TCR clones expanded in the blood. Together with interferon-beta, which increased in serum after radiation, early dynamic changes in blood T cell clones were reportedly the best predictors of response.

Focal radiation was given together with CTLA-4 blockade (ipilimumab) to patients with chemo-refractory metastatic non-small-cell lung cancer. Points on this clone: Its antigen is currently unknown.

Produced via immunoSEQ multiplex PCR; TCRdb's table is partial and in-frame only. The sample includes about 32,000 clones, roughly 71% of them seen just once. The germline V and J ends were trimmed by 2 bases and 8 bases, with 12 bases remaining between them. The germline CDR1 and CDR2 sequences are MNHEY and SMNVEV (reference sequence). This CDR3 comprises 14 residues. The V call is TRBV27, the J call TRBJ1-4, with TRBD1 as a possible D gene (5 bases). Sequencing used peripheral blood, obtained from a patient treated with radiotherapy plus ipilimumab. The sequence was collected from a human donor with non-small cell lung cancer who had stable disease on radiotherapy plus ipilimumab. This CDR3 is CASSLTGTEEKLFF. CDR3 bases: TGTGCCAGCAGTTTAACAGGAACGGAGGAAAAACTGTTTTTT.